The table lists the clone carrying this T cell receptor (beta chain) with many counts. Deep was the level used in running the assay. The table came from immunoSEQ multiplex PCR; TCRdb's copy has only in-frame clones and leaves some out. The sample yields about 340,000 clones, more than 60% seen once. Germline V gene data show CDR1 as SQVTM and CDR2 as ANQGSEA. V lost 4 bases and J lost 6, with 13 bases in between. The CDR3 contains 12 residues. None of the donors, who were healthy HIV-negative adults, had recently had acute infections or vaccinations. The source of the sample is a study of shared clonotypes between healthy human individuals.

The receptor was derived from a man in his thirties or forties in good health. Sequencing was done on a sample of memory CD4+ T cells sorted from blood. The subset denotes: CD45RA-negative fraction. The chain links TRBV29-1 to TRBJ2-7, with D possibly matching TRBD1 (6 bases). The CDR3 bases are TGCAGCGTTGCCCAGGGGATGGGCGAGCAGTACTTC. It specifies CSVAQGMGEQYF.